The next 10 T cell receptor beta chains were all read from a single sample in a study of beta chain features in type 1 diabetes. Every isolated RNA sample was fully reverse transcribed, so sequencing captured expressed TCRB transcripts. Assay used: immunoSEQ multiplex PCR; TCRdb lists only in-frame clones, some missing. The sample yields roughly 240,000 clones, roughly 70% seen once. The specimen sequenced was naive CD4+ T cells from blood. The source of these receptors is a man under 40 in good health.

The gene calls are TRBV19 and TRBJ2-3, with D possibly being TRBD2 (5 bases). CDR3 size: 14 residues. CDR1 and CDR2 (germline): LNHDA, SQIVND (reference sequence). V was clipped by 9 bases and J by 0 bases, with 13 bases between them. The CDR3 region has the DNA TGTGCCAGCCAACCGACTACTAGCACAGATACGCAGTATTTT. It encodes CASQPTTSTDTQYF.

The chain links TRBV15 to TRBJ1-2, with D uncertain. Between the trimmed V and J ends, which lost 2 bases and 5 bases, there was a span of 6 bases. Germline V gives CDR1 LNHNV, CDR2 YYDKDF (reference sequence). The CDR3 totals 12 residues. CDR3 sequence reads: CATSRRAYGYTF. The CDR3 nucleotides are TGTGCCACCAGCAGACGTGCTTATGGCTACACCTTC. The whole variable domain, filled in from reference TRBV15 and TRBJ1-2, reads DAMVIQNPRYQVTQFGKPVTLSCSQTLNHNVMYWYQQKSSQAPKLLFHYYDKDFNNEADTPDNFQSRRPNTSFCFLDIRSPGLGDTAMYLCATSRRAYGYTFGSGTRLTVV.

J is TRBJ2-2 and V is TRBV6-1; 7 positions agree with TRBD2. Unmatched junction bases numbered 5, after V lost 5 bases and J lost 2 bases. This CDR3 is built from 15 residues. CDR1 is MNHNS and CDR2 is SASEGT in the germline V gene. The CDR3: CASSKPGLNTGELFF. In DNA form, the CDR3 reads TGTGCCAGCAGTAAGCCGGGACTAAACACCGGGGAGCTGTTTTTT.

V and J are TRBV29-1 and TRBJ2-3, with 10 bases lining up with TRBD1. The CDR3 is made up of 13 amino acids. Germline assignment: CDR1 SQVTM and CDR2 ANQGSEA. V lost 7 bases, J lost 4 bases, and 5 bases stayed unmatched. For the CDR3, the DNA is TGCAGCGGTGGGACAGGGGCCCCAGATACGCAGTATTTT. It encodes CSGGTGAPDTQYF.

The chain recombines TRBV14 with TRBJ2-7; a weak D match, TRBD1 (5 bases). The ends were cut back, 0 bases at V and 1 base at J, with 10 bases in the middle. Germline V gives CDR1 SGHDN, CDR2 FVKESK. The CDR3 is 15 amino acids. The CDR3 nucleotides are TGTGCCAGCAGCCAAGATGGGCGACAGTCCTACGAGCAGTACTTC. Translation gives CASSQDGRQSYEQYF. The full variable domain, its missing parts supplied by reference TRBV14 and TRBJ2-7, is EAGVTQFPSHSVIEKGQTVTLRCDPISGHDNLYWYRRVMGKEIKFLLHFVKESKQDESGMPNNRFLAERTGGTYSTLKVQPAELEDSGVYFCASSQDGRQSYEQYFGPGTRLTVT.

This clone was seen a few times. The chain links TRBV2 to TRBJ2-4, with D perhaps matching TRBD1 (5 bases). The CDR3 has 12 residues. V was trimmed by 6 bases and J by 5 bases, leaving 8 bases between them. The germline gives CDR1 SNHLY, CDR2 FYNNEI. CDR3: CASRQTENIQYF. As DNA, the CDR3 is TGTGCCAGCAGGCAGACAGAAAACATTCAGTACTTC.

Remarks on this clone: This sample also contains other DNA sequences that code for the same CDR3. The chain combines TRBV29-1 with TRBJ2-3; D unclear. This CDR3 has 13 residues. Deletions cut 2 bases from V and 5 bases from J, with 11 bases between. Germline-derived CDR1 and CDR2 are SQVTM and ANQGSEA. The CDR3 protein is CSVELGKGDTQYF. The CDR3 nucleotides are TGCAGCGTTGAACTTGGAAAGGGAGATACGCAGTATTTT.

The chain uses TRBV7-9 and TRBJ2-3; 8 bases are a match to TRBD1. Unmatched junction bases numbered 4, after V lost 5 bases and J lost 0 bases. This CDR3 has 15 residues. Germline CDR1 reads SEHNR; CDR2 reads FQNEAQ (reference sequence). CDR3 nucleotide sequence: TGTGCCAGCAGCCCTGGGACAGGTAGCACAGATACGCAGTATTTT. Protein: CASSPGTGSTDTQYF. The whole variable domain, filled in from reference TRBV7-9 and TRBJ2-3, reads DTGVSQNPRHKITKRGQNVTFRCDPISEHNRLYWYRQTLGQGPEFLTYFQNEAQLEKSRLLSDRFSAERPKGSFSTLEIQRTEQGDSAMYLCASSPGTGSTDTQYFGPGTRLTVL.

This chain links TRBV7-2 with TRBJ1-2; D is unclear. Germline CDR1 SGHTA, CDR2 FQGNSA. The CDR3 has 14 amino acids. Trimming left V 2 bases short and J 8 bases short, with 15 bases between. This CDR3 is CASSLKDPTRGYTF. Written as DNA, the CDR3 is TGTGCCAGCAGCTTAAAAGACCCTACGCGCGGCTACACCTTC.

The sample holds one count of this clone. The chain is built from TRBV30 and TRBJ1-1; D is uncertain. The CDR3 covers 14 residues. CDR1 and CDR2 from the germline V gene are GTSNPN and SVGIG (reference sequence). V was cut by 2 bases and J by 1 base, with 11 bases left in between. The CDR3: CAWSHRMGNTEAFF. In DNA form, the CDR3 reads TGTGCCTGGAGTCACCGTATGGGGAACACTGAAGCTTTCTTT.